Below, one TCR beta chain is given with its context. Per the authors' pipeline: Counts of nucleated cells, estimated from reference gene primer amplification, were obtained. The method was immunoSEQ multiplex PCR; TCRdb's version includes in-frame clones alone and lacks a portion of them. V and J calls and clone size are those listed in that table; D and trimming were worked out from the DNA. The sample consists of 200,000 to 300,000 clones, approximately 86% of them appearing once. The data stem from a study of blood T cell repertoires in COVID-19. Study summary: Specimens from acute and convalescent COVID-19 originated in the United States, Italy and Spain.

CDR3 length: 13 amino acids. The V gene's germline CDR1 is MNHEY and CDR2 SVGAGI. V lost 8 bases and J lost 10; bases outside the gene matches: 4. The TCR originated in a man aged 25-40 years with active or convalescent COVID-19. The sample comprised peripheral blood. The chain carries TRBV6-5 and TRBJ1-6; 11 nucleotides match TRBD1. This CDR3 reads CASGTGGRSPLHF. The CDR3 nucleotides are TGTGCCAGCGGGACAGGGGGAAGATCACCCCTCCACTTT.